This T cell receptor beta chain comes out of a study of T cell changes during pregnancy in multiple sclerosis. TCRdb's copy holds only in-frame clones and misses some; the assay was immunoSEQ multiplex PCR. The top ten hold 2.5% to 3.5% of the sample, which has approximately 100,000 clones, more than 90% seen once. Trimming cost V 3 bases and J 1 base, with 13 bases left between them. The CDR3 runs to 15 residues. The germline CDR1 and CDR2 sequences are SNHLY and FYNNEI. The chain is built from TRBV2 and TRBJ2-7; D might be TRBD1 (6 bases). This clonotype was sampled from a female donor with multiple sclerosis, enrolled in a pregnancy study. Material: peripheral blood, obtained in the second trimester of pregnancy. CDR3 sequence reads: CASSETGILSYEQYF. In DNA, the CDR3 is TGTGCCAGCAGTGAGACAGGAATTTTATCCTACGAGCAGTACTTC.